The rows below give T cell receptor beta chains drawn from one sample of a study of CD8 T cells in Susac syndrome. MiXCR was run by TCRdb on the immunoSEQ multiplex PCR reads, yielding one entry per CDR3 protein. The sample consists of 150,000 to 200,000 distinct CDR3 sequences, roughly 90% of them appearing once. Sequencing used CD4+ T cells from PBMCs. The source is a human donor with Susac syndrome. CDR3s include the opening cysteine and the closing phenylalanine or tryptophan. A D gene is named only where the DNA matches it firmly. Size is omitted from some rows. Given values are once, few, many or a class for expanded clones.

clone size,D gene,J gene,V gene,CDR3 DNA,CDR3 protein
.,TRBD2,TRBJ2-2,TRBV3-1,TGTGCCAGCAGCCAGGCTAGCGGGGGGGCGAACACCGGGGAGCTGTTTTTT,CASSQASGGANTGELFF
.,TRBD2,TRBJ2-1,TRBV5-4,TGTGCCAGCAGCCCACCCGGGACTAGCGGTTACAATGAGCAGTTCTTC,CASSPPGTSGYNEQFF
few,.,TRBJ1-1,TRBV6-1,TGTGCCAGCAGTGTCTCCGGGAGAGGGACTGAAGCTTTCTTT,CASSVSGRGTEAFF
.,.,TRBJ1-4,TRBV28,TGTGCCAGCTCACACCCAACTAATGAAAAACTGTTTTTT,CASSHPTNEKLFF
.,.,TRBJ2-3,TRBV6-1,TGTGCCAGCAGTGAAGGGTTGAAAGATACGCAGTATTTT,CASSEGLKDTQYF
.,.,TRBJ2-5,TRBV5-1,TGCGCCAGCGCGGGGACATCCAGAGAGACCCAGTACTTC,CASAGTSRETQYF
.,.,TRBJ2-5,TRBV19,TGTGCAAGCAGGGGACGACCTAAAGAGACCCAGTACTTC,CASRGRPKETQYF
.,.,TRBJ2-1,TRBV5-1,TGCGCCAGCAGCTCCGAAAGGGGGCAGTTCTTC,CASSSERGQFF
.,.,TRBJ1-1,TRBV5-1,TGCGCCAGCAGCCTGAGGGCCGGGGTCACTGAAGCTTTCTTT,CASSLRAGVTEAFF
.,.,TRBJ2-2,TRBV7-6,TGTGCCAGCAGCTTAGAGGGGGCTAGCGGGAACACCGGGGAGCTGTTTTTT,CASSLEGASGNTGELFF
.,.,TRBJ1-2,TRBV7-7,TGTGCTAGCAGCCCAGGGATAGGGTCCTTGGATGGCTACACCTTC,CASSPGIGSLDGYTF
.,.,TRBJ2-2,TRBV11-2,TGTGCCAGCAGCCGTATAGGGTCAGGTCCCGGGGAGCTGTTTTTT,CASSRIGSGPGELFF
.,.,TRBJ1-1,TRBV12-5,TGTGCGCTTCTGGGGCCCACTGAAGCTTTCTTT,CALLGPTEAFF
.,.,TRBJ1-6,TRBV3-1,TGTGCCAGCAGCCAACGAGCCCAGTCGTTACCTACGGGTAATTCACCCCTCCACTTT,CASSQRAQSLPTGNSPLHF
.,.,TRBJ1-1,TRBV3-1,TGTGCCAGCAGCCAAGTTAGGCTAAGGGGCAGGGACACTGAAGCTTTCTTT,CASSQVRLRGRDTEAFF
.,.,TRBJ2-1,TRBV25-1,TGTGCCAGCAGCCCCAGGGGATTTAGCTACAATGAGCAGTTCTTC,CASSPRGFSYNEQFF
.,TRBD1,TRBJ1-6,TRBV12-3/TRBV12-4,TGTGCCAGCAGTTTAGCGAACAGGGGAAATTCACCCCTCCACTTT,CASSLANRGNSPLHF
.,.,TRBJ2-3,TRBV5-1,TGCGCCAGCCGGACAGAGAGCACAGATACGCAGTATTTT,CASRTESTDTQYF
.,TRBD2,TRBJ2-1,TRBV29-1,TGCAGCGTCGGGACTAGCCGAAGCTCCTACAATGAGCAGTTCTTC,CSVGTSRSSYNEQFF
.,.,TRBJ1-2,TRBV28,TGTGCCAGCAGTTTATGGGGTGACAGCCGGGGGGGGGATGGCTACACCTTC,CASSLWGDSRGGDGYTF
.,TRBD1,TRBJ1-2,TRBV4-1,TGCGCCAGCAGCCAGGCACCGGGACAGGGAAATGGCTACACCTTC,CASSQAPGQGNGYTF
.,.,TRBJ1-2,TRBV6-1,TGTGCCAGCAGTGAAGGAGGGGGAGCTTATGGCTACACCTTC,CASSEGGGAYGYTF
.,.,TRBJ1-3,TRBV28,TGTGCCAGCAGTCACCTCCCAGGAGATCGAAACACCATATATTTT,CASSHLPGDRNTIYF
.,.,TRBJ2-7,TRBV12-3/TRBV12-4,TGTGCCAGCAGTTTGGTTGGGCTTTACGAGCAGTACTTC,CASSLVGLYEQYF
.,.,TRBJ1-1,TRBV6-1,TGTGCCAGCAGTGTTTTGGACAGCCGCGCTTTCTTT,CASSVLDSRAFF
.,.,TRBJ1-2,TRBV9,TGTGCCAGCAGCGTAGGCGGCTTTAACTATGGCTACACCTTC,CASSVGGFNYGYTF
.,.,TRBJ1-1,TRBV10-3,TGTGCCATAAGTGGGGGCTTGAACACTGAAGCTTTCTTT,CAISGGLNTEAFF
.,.,TRBJ1-6,TRBV9,TGTGCCAGCAGCGTAGCAGGGTGGGGTAATTCACCCCTCCACTTT,CASSVAGWGNSPLHF
.,.,TRBJ2-5,TRBV5-1,TGCGCCAGCAGCTCGGGAAGCACGGATGAGACCCAGTACTTC,CASSSGSTDETQYF
.,TRBD1,TRBJ1-6,TRBV12-3/TRBV12-4,TGTGCCAGCAGTTTAGTAGGGACAGGGGCATCGGATTCACCCCTCCACTTT,CASSLVGTGASDSPLHF
.,TRBD2,TRBJ2-1,TRBV4-1,TGCGCCAGCAGCCCGACTAGCGGGGACTACAATGAGCAGTTCTTC,CASSPTSGDYNEQFF
.,.,TRBJ1-3,TRBV5-4,TGTGCCAGCAGCTTGGACGGAGCCGCCTCTGGAAACACCATATATTTT,CASSLDGAASGNTIYF
few,.,TRBJ1-4,TRBV6-1,TGTGCCATCAGTGACCGGGCGGATGAAAAACTGTTTTTT,CAISDRADEKLFF
.,.,TRBJ1-1,TRBV5-1,TGCGCCAGCTGCTCTGGCGAGAACACTGAAGCTTTCTTT,CASCSGENTEAFF
.,TRBD1,TRBJ1-2,TRBV20-1,TGCAGTGCGTCGGGACAGGAAAACTATGGCTACACCTTC,CSASGQENYGYTF
.,TRBD2,TRBJ2-1,TRBV20-1,TGCAGTGCTGACCCTACTAGCGGGGGGTACAATGAGCAGTTCTTC,CSADPTSGGYNEQFF
once,TRBD2,TRBJ2-5,TRBV9,TGTGCCAGCAGCGTAGGGGGACTAGCGGGGAGGTACCAAGAGACCCAGTACTTC,CASSVGGLAGRYQETQYF
.,.,TRBJ1-2,TRBV20-1,TGCAGTGCTAGAGCTCAGGATAACTATGGCTACACCTTC,CSARAQDNYGYTF
.,.,TRBJ1-4,TRBV29-1,TGCAGCGTTGAACTCCGGGGTCTGGACGAAATGGTGTTTTTT,CSVELRGLDEMVFF
.,.,TRBJ2-2,TRBV2,TGTGCCAGCAGTGGAAAGGAGATGGGGGAGCTGTTTTTT,CASSGKEMGELFF
.,.,TRBJ1-4,TRBV30,TGTGCCTGGACTCGGGCCCCAACTAATGAAAAACTGTTTTTT,CAWTRAPTNEKLFF
.,.,TRBJ2-5,TRBV29-1,TGCAGCGTTGGTAGGAGAGGAGAGACCCAGTACTTC,CSVGRRGETQYF
.,TRBD2,TRBJ2-3,TRBV5-1,TGCGCCAGCAGCTTGGATGCGGGAGGAGGGGATACGCAGTATTTT,CASSLDAGGGDTQYF
.,.,TRBJ1-2,TRBV7-9,TGTGCCAGCAGCCCCGCCCAGGGAGCTAACTATGGCTACACCTTC,CASSPAQGANYGYTF
.,TRBD2,TRBJ2-5,TRBV19,TGTGCCAGTAGTTTGAGGGGAGGGATAGAGACCCAGTACTTC,CASSLRGGIETQYF
.,.,TRBJ2-5,TRBV5-1,TGCGCCAGCAGCTCTCCAGCGGAAGAGACCCAGTACTTC,CASSSPAEETQYF
once,.,TRBJ1-2,TRBV20-1,TGCAGTGCTAGAGAAACAGGATACTATGGCTACACCTTC,CSARETGYYGYTF
.,.,TRBJ2-5,TRBV20-1,TGCAGTGCCGAAAGGACTCCTCAAGAGACCCAGTACTTC,CSAERTPQETQYF
.,.,TRBJ2-1,TRBV11-2,TGTGCCAGCAGCTTATTTCGGGGTGGCGGGCTTAACAATGAGCAGTTCTTC,CASSLFRGGGLNNEQFF
.,TRBD1,TRBJ2-5,TRBV5-1,TGCGCCAGCAGCCCGGGACAGGGGAGTGTTCAAGAGACCCAGTACTTC,CASSPGQGSVQETQYF
.,TRBD1,TRBJ2-2,TRBV6-5,TGTGCCAGCAGTTACTCGAAGTCAGGGGGCGGGGAGCTGTTTTTT,CASSYSKSGGGELFF
.,.,TRBJ1-5,TRBV6-5,TGTGCCAGCAAAGGGGCAGGACAAAACCAGCCCCAGCATTTT,CASKGAGQNQPQHF
.,.,TRBJ2-1,TRBV5-6,TGTGCCAGCAGCTTGTTGGGTAGTGAGCAGTTCTTC,CASSLLGSEQFF
.,.,TRBJ2-3,TRBV7-2,TGTGCCAGCAGCTTAGTCGGGCTAGCAACAGATACGCAGTATTTT,CASSLVGLATDTQYF